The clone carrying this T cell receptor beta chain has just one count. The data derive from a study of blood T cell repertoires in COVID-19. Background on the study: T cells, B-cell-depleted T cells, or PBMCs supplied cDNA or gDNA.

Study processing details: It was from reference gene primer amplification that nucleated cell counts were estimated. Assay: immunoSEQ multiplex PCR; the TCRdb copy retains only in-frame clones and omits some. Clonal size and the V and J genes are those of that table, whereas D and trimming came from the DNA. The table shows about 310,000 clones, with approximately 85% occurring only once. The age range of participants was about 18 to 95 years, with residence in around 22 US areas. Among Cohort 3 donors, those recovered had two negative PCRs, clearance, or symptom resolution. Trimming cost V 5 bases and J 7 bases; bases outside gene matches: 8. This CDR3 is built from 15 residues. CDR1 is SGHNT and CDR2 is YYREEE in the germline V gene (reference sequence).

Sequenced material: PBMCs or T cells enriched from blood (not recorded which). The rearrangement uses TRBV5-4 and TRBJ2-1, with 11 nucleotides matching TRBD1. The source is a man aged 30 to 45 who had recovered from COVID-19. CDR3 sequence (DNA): TGTGCCAGCAGTTGGGGGACAGGGGGTGTAAATGAGCAGTTCTTC. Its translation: CASSWGTGGVNEQFF.